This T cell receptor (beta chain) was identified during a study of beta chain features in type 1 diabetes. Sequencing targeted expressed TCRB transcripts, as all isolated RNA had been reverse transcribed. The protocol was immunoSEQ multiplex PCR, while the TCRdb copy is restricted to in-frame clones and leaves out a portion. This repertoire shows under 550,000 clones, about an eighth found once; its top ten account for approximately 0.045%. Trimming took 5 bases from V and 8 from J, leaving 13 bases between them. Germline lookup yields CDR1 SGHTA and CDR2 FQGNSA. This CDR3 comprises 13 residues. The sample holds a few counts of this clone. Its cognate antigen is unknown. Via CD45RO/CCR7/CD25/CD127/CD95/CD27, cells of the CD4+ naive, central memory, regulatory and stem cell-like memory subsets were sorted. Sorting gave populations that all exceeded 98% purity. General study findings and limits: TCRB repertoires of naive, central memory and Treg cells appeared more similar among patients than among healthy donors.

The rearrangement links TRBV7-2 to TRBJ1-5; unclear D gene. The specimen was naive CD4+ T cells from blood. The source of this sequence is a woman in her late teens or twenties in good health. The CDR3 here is CASSATRRKPQHF. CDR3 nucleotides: TGTGCCAGCAGCGCGACCCGGAGGAAGCCCCAGCATTTT.